This T cell receptor (beta chain) was recovered during a study of metastatic and nonmetastatic thyroid tumors. Study-wide context: A comparison of repertoires was made across blood and tumor or nodule tissue from malignant and benign thyroid patients.

Study-level findings and limits: As reported, TCR beta diversity in blood and tumor was significantly higher in malignant thyroid tumors than in benign nodules.

In the study's own analysis: To classify distant metastasis in papillary thyroid cancer, a model was built from CDR3 differences across clinicopathological groups. TCRdb re-called clones from the PCR reads using MiXCR. The V and J calls were determined by TCRdb, not by the authors. This table holds roughly 58,000 clones, approximately 4.1% found once. Thyroid surgery took place with no prior treatment in any patient. Trimming pared 1 base from V and 5 bases from J, leaving 11 bases between. The CDR3 extends over 14 amino acids. This clone has a count of ten or more. Its antigen is as yet unknown. The sequenced sample consisted of blood. The rearrangement links TRBV12-3 or TRBV12-4 to TRBJ1-1, with D possibly matching TRBD1 (5 bases). The sequence was obtained from a female donor with papillary thyroid cancer or a benign thyroid nodule (not recorded which). Some clones in this sample may be carry-over from other donors' samples. CDR3 bases: TGTGCCAGCAGTTTAGGGATTGGGGGGACTGAAGCTTTCTTT. Its translation: CASSLGIGGTEAFF.